Below, 23 T cell receptor beta chains from the same sample are listed, as sequenced in a study of control samples from healthy donors and cancer patients. Clones were sequenced by immunoSEQ multiplex PCR, and TCRdb holds only the in-frame ones, with some missing. Of around 180,000 clones listed, 70% to 90% are singletons. The sample taken for sequencing was blood. The receptors shown here come from a woman under 40 in good health.

This clone occurred a few times. The CDR3 coding sequence is TGCGCCAGCAGGGCCGGGACCACCGGGGAGCTGTTTTTT. Protein: CASRAGTTGELFF. The genes are TRBV5-1 and TRBJ2-2; D assignment may be TRBD1 or TRBD2 (5 bases each). Deletions cut 5 bases from V and 4 bases from J, with 9 bases between. Per germline, CDR1 SGHRS and CDR2 YFSETQ. The CDR3 runs to 13 residues.

The rearrangement uses TRBV19 and TRBJ2-7, with 8 bases fitting TRBD1. CDR3 length: 15 residues. The V segment lost 5 bases and the J segment 5 bases; nucleotides outside the gene matches: 11. Germline V gene data show CDR1 as LNHDA and CDR2 as SQIVND (reference sequence). The CDR3 here is CASSPWPRGLDEQYV. The DNA for the CDR3 is TGTGCCAGTAGTCCCTGGCCCAGGGGGCTGGACGAGCAGTACGTC.

The chain uses TRBV10-3 and TRBJ1-2; D might be TRBD1 (6 bases). The germline V and J ends were trimmed by 8 bases and 6 bases, with 13 bases remaining between them. From germline, CDR1 is ENHRY and CDR2 SYGVKD. The CDR3 has 12 amino acids. CDR3 protein: CAIGAGEHGYTF. CDR3 nucleotide sequence: TGTGCCATCGGGGCAGGGGAACATGGCTACACCTTC.

This clone was seen just once. V usage is TRBV28 and J usage is TRBJ1-2; D is possibly TRBD1 (5 bases). The CDR3 consists of 12 residues. The V end lost 2 bases, the J end lost 7 bases, and 8 bases lay between the germline ends. CDR1 is MDHEN, CDR2 SYDVKM, per germline. The CDR3 DNA sequence: TGTGCCAGCAGTTTACAGGGAGCTGGCTACACCTTC. Encoded protein: CASSLQGAGYTF.

This chain joins TRBV6-1 and TRBJ1-2, with D possibly matching TRBD1 (5 bases). Germline CDR1 reads MNHNS; CDR2 reads SASEGT. V was shortened by 3 bases and J by 8 bases, with 16 bases between the two germline ends. CDR3 size: 14 residues. The CDR3 reads CASSEGPRGEGYTF. CDR3 DNA: TGTGCCAGCAGTGAGGGCCCTCGAGGGGAAGGCTACACCTTC.

This clone was detected once. This chain's CDR3 is CATSDRQKRDNEQFF. For the CDR3, the DNA is TGTGCCACCAGTGATCGACAAAAGCGTGACAATGAGCAGTTCTTC. The J gene is TRBJ2-1, the V gene TRBV24-1; D remains unclear. Germline-derived CDR1 and CDR2 are KGHDR and SFDVKD. The CDR3 runs to 15 residues. Trimming cost V 3 bases and J 5 bases, with 13 bases left between them.

The V gene is TRBV12-3 or TRBV12-4, the J gene TRBJ2-5; TRBD2 matches at 7 bases. Losses at the gene ends were 6 bases for V and 5 bases for J; bases not matched to a gene: 3. The CDR3 spans 12 residues. The CDR3, as DNA: TGTGCCAGCAGGAGTAGCGGGGAGACCCAGTACTTC. This sequence encodes CASRSSGETQYF.

The chain carries TRBV6-5 and TRBJ1-2, with D perhaps matching TRBD1 (5 bases). From germline, CDR1 is MNHEY and CDR2 SVGAGI. The CDR3 is 15 amino acids. Trimming took 0 bases from V and 4 from J, leaving 12 bases between them. CDR3 sequence (DNA): TGTGCCAGCAGTTACTCTCCCGGGGGGGGCTATGGCTACACCTTC. This encodes CASSYSPGGGYGYTF.

The chain couples TRBV6-5 to TRBJ2-7; D is perhaps TRBD2 (7 bases). This CDR3 has 15 residues. The germline V gene has CDR1 MNHEY and CDR2 SVGAGI. V dropped 7 bases and J dropped 1 base, with 17 bases sitting between them. CDR3: CASTKRGGNSYEQYV. CDR3 sequence (DNA): TGTGCCAGCACCAAGAGGGGGGGCAATTCCTACGAGCAGTACGTC.

The chain has TRBV6-1 and TRBJ1-5, with unresolved D. The CDR3 has 13 amino acids. The germline V gene encodes CDR1 MNHNS and CDR2 SASEGT. Trimming took off 3 bases at V and 7 bases at J, with 10 bases between the two ends. The DNA for the CDR3 is TGTGCCAGCAGTGACAGGTTAGGACAGCCCCAGCATTTT. Translation gives CASSDRLGQPQHF.

This clone showed up just a few times. This chain uses TRBV6-2 or TRBV6-3 with TRBJ1-5; D is uncertain. Germline-derived CDR1 and CDR2 are MNHEY and SVGEGT. V lost 2 bases and J lost 7, with 9 bases in between. The CDR3 loop spans 13 amino acids. For the CDR3, the DNA is TGTGCCAGCAGTTACACACGAAGGCAGCCCCAGCATTTT. Translation: CASSYTRRQPQHF.

The CDR3 DNA reads TGTGCCAGTAGTACCGGACAGAGACTAGCACTGAGCACAGATACGCAGTATTTT. Amino acids: CASSTGQRLALSTDTQYF. The V call is TRBV19, the J call TRBJ2-3; tentative D call: TRBD2 (7 bases). Trimming pared 4 bases from V and 0 bases from J, leaving 20 bases between. CDR1 and CDR2 (germline): LNHDA, SQIVND (reference sequence). The CDR3 has 18 amino acids.

The chain links TRBV14 to TRBJ1-1; 9 bases are shared with TRBD1. This CDR3 region has 15 residues. The germline V gene encodes CDR1 SGHDN and CDR2 FVKESK. Unmatched junction bases numbered 9, after V lost 4 bases and J lost 6 bases. In nucleotides, the CDR3 is TGTGCCAGCAGCCCTCGGGGACAGGGAGTGTCTGAAGCTTTCTTT. Amino acids: CASSPRGQGVSEAFF.

The chain employs TRBV7-9 and TRBJ2-7; D is undetermined. CDR3 length: 13 amino acids. V shed 2 bases and J shed 1 base, with 6 bases lying between them. Germline loops: CDR1 SEHNR, CDR2 FQNEAQ (reference sequence). CDR3 loop: CASSLKASYEQYF. In DNA form, the CDR3 reads TGTGCCAGCAGCTTAAAGGCATCCTACGAGCAGTACTTC.

Turning to this clone: At one end, the junction sequence differs from germline, possibly due to a read error. This chain connects TRBV24-1 to TRBJ2-7; D uncertain. The CDR3 is 13 amino acids. Looked up from germline, CDR1 is KGHDR and CDR2 is SFDVKD. CDR3 residues: CATRVGISDEQYF. The CDR3 DNA reads TGTGCCACCAGGGTGGGGATCTCCGACGAGCAGTACTTC.

The chain links TRBV5-4 to TRBJ2-7; D might be TRBD1 (6 bases). V dropped 2 bases and J dropped 6 bases, with 12 bases sitting between them. This CDR3 is built from 13 residues. From germline, CDR1 is SGHNT and CDR2 YYREEE (reference sequence). The CDR3, as DNA: TGTGCCAGCAGCTTTCAGGGGAGAGGCGAGCAGTACGTC. Translating gives CASSFQGRGEQYV.

The chain links TRBV5-1 to TRBJ2-3, with D perhaps given as TRBD1 or TRBD2 (5 bases each). Germline CDR1 and CDR2: SGHRS and YFSETQ. The CDR3 contains 16 residues. V was cut by 4 bases and J by 4 bases, with 19 bases left in between. CDR3 loop: CASSRLPGPEADTQYF. The CDR3 DNA reads TGCGCCAGCAGCAGACTACCGGGACCTGAGGCAGATACGCAGTATTTT.

The V call is TRBV27, the J call TRBJ2-7; D is undetermined. The CDR3 has 15 residues. V dropped 2 bases and J dropped 2 bases, with 13 bases sitting between them. Germline CDR1 is MNHEY and CDR2 is SMNVEV (reference sequence). The CDR3 spells CASSLRADGAYEQYV. CDR3 nucleotide sequence: TGTGCCAGCAGTTTAAGGGCCGACGGAGCCTACGAGCAGTACGTC.

This clone was detected only a few times. V and J are TRBV28 and TRBJ1-3; 11 bases line up with TRBD1. Germline assignment: CDR1 MDHEN and CDR2 SYDVKM. Germline trimming cut 6 bases from V and 0 bases from J; bases unmatched to any gene: 13. The CDR3 spans 19 residues. The CDR3 is CASSELGQGVLSSGNTIYF. In nucleotides, the CDR3 is TGTGCCAGCAGCGAGCTGGGACAGGGGGTACTCAGCTCTGGAAACACCATATATTTT.

The CDR3 DNA reads as TGCGCCAGCAGCTTGCTCGGCACGGGACTTGCTCACGAGCAGTACTTC. It is translated as CASSLLGTGLAHEQYF. This rearrangement joins TRBV5-1 to TRBJ2-7; D perhaps matches TRBD2 (6 bases). From germline, CDR1 is SGHRS and CDR2 YFSETQ. This CDR3 has 16 amino acids. V was cut by 1 base and J by 5 bases, with 19 bases left in between.

This rearrangement joins TRBV7-2 to TRBJ2-2, with D possibly being TRBD1 or TRBD2 (5 bases each). Trimming removed 8 bases from V and 1 base from J, with 11 bases in between. The length of the CDR3 is 14 residues. Germline V lookup: CDR1 SGHTA, CDR2 FQGNSA. CDR3 DNA sequence: TGTGCCAGCCGGGGCAAGCAGAACACCGGGGAGCTGTTTTTT. Amino acids: CASRGKQNTGELFF. Looking up the rest from reference TRBV7-2 and TRBJ2-2 gives the full variable domain: GAGVSQSPSNKVTEKGKDVELRCDPISGHTALYWYRQSLGQGLEFLIYFQGNSAPDKSGLPSDRFSAERTGGSVSTLTIQRTQQEDSAVYLCASRGKQNTGELFFGEGSRLTVL.

The chain employs TRBV10-3 and TRBJ2-3; D tentatively fits TRBD1 or TRBD2 (5 bases each). In germline, CDR1 is ENHRY, CDR2 SYGVKD. This CDR3 contains 15 residues. Trimming took 2 bases from V and 6 from J, leaving 15 bases between them. The chain's CDR3 is CAISEEGRAFDTQYF. The CDR3 DNA sequence: TGTGCCATCAGTGAGGAGGGGCGAGCATTCGATACGCAGTATTTT.

The chain combines TRBV28 with TRBJ1-5; D may be TRBD1 (5 bases). Trimming pared 5 bases from V and 4 bases from J, leaving 15 bases between. This CDR3 has 15 amino acids. Looked up from germline, CDR1 is MDHEN and CDR2 is SYDVKM. DNA of the CDR3: TGTGCCAGCAGTGTCCGGGACGGAATTAATCAGCCCCAGCATTTT. Residues: CASSVRDGINQPQHF.